This entry lists 21 T cell receptor beta chains sequenced from one sample in a study of shared clonotypes between healthy human individuals. Using immunoSEQ multiplex PCR, the repertoire was profiled, and TCRdb retains in-frame clones only, with some absent. Here the sample spans some 2.1 million clones, about 95% being singletons. The material sequenced was naive CD4+ T cells sorted from blood. The subset is: CD45RA+ positively selected. The source of these receptors is a young man in good health.

With respect to this clone: At one boundary the junction diverges from the germline segment, which might be a read error. The chain has TRBV7-8 and TRBJ2-7; D gene ambiguous. The CDR3 totals 13 residues. Germline V CDR1 and CDR2: SGHVS, FQNEAQ. The CDR3 reads CASSLSLRLPANF. For the CDR3, the DNA is TGTGCCAGCAGCTTAAGTCTCAGGCTCCCCGCGAACTTC. Full variable domain (outside the CDR3, taken from reference TRBV7-8 and TRBJ2-7): GAGVSQSPRYKVAKRGQDVALRCDPISGHVSLFWYQQALGQGPEFLTYFQNEAQLDKSGLPSDRFFAERPEGSVSTLKIQRTQQEDSAVYLCASSLSLRLPANFGPGTRLTVT.

This clone came up many times. This sequence joins TRBV7-2 and TRBJ1-1, with 7 bases identical to TRBD1. The CDR3 length is 15 residues. The germline V gene has CDR1 SGHTA and CDR2 FQGNSA. V shed 5 bases, J shed 4 bases, and the junction held 10 bases outside the gene matches. The CDR3: CASSEEGGLSTEAFF. The CDR3 DNA is TGTGCCAGCAGCGAAGAAGGGGGCTTGAGCACTGAAGCTTTCTTT.

This rearrangement joins TRBV10-3 to TRBJ2-2, with D uncertain. There are 13 residues in the CDR3. The V and J ends lost 4 bases and 7 bases respectively, with 10 bases between them. Germline V gene sequence: CDR1 ENHRY, CDR2 SYGVKD. The CDR3 reads CAISGLAGGELFF. The CDR3 nucleotides are TGTGCCATCAGTGGGTTAGCTGGCGGGGAGCTGTTTTTT.

The CDR3 DNA sequence: TGTGCCAGTGTGAAGAGGGCTGAAGCTTTCTTT. Its translation: CASVKRAEAFF. The chain uses TRBV6-6 and TRBJ1-1; no clear D. V was clipped by 9 bases and J by 6 bases, with 11 bases between them. Germline V gives CDR1 MNHNY, CDR2 SVGAGI (reference sequence). There are 11 residues in the CDR3.

V and J are TRBV5-6 and TRBJ1-6; no clear D gene. V was clipped by 3 bases and J by 3 bases, with 10 bases between them. This CDR3 has 15 amino acids. Per the germline V gene, CDR1 is SGHDT and CDR2 is YYEEEE. CDR3 in DNA: TGTGCCAGCAGCTCACCCCGAGACTATAATTCACCCCTCCACTTT. This encodes CASSSPRDYNSPLHF.

The CDR3 protein is CASSRGQGTFHSNQPQHF. The CDR3 nucleotides read TGTGCCAGTAGTAGGGGACAGGGGACTTTCCATAGCAATCAGCCCCAGCATTTT. The chain joins TRBV19 to TRBJ1-5; 10 nucleotides agree with TRBD1. CDR1 LNHDA and CDR2 SQIVND come from the germline V gene (reference sequence). The V gene end was trimmed by 4 bases and the J gene end by 0 bases; junction bases not matched to a gene: 9. CDR3 length: 18 residues.

This chain connects TRBV28 to TRBJ2-1; 7 bases agree with TRBD1. With 5 bases clipped from V and 10 bases from J, the junction kept 11 bases outside the gene matches. Germline lookup yields CDR1 MDHEN and CDR2 SYDVKM. CDR3 size: 14 residues. In nucleotides, the CDR3 is TGTGCCAGCAGTGCCCCGGGACAGCTAAGGGAGCAGTTCTTC. Its translation is CASSAPGQLREQFF.

This clone was detected once. CDR3 in DNA: TGTGCCAGTAGTATTCTGACAGGGGGCGGGCAGCCCCAGCATTTT. Amino acid sequence: CASSILTGGGQPQHF. The gene calls are TRBV19 and TRBJ1-5; 10 bases match TRBD1. Per germline, CDR1 LNHDA and CDR2 SQIVND (reference sequence). J gave up 7 bases and V 3 bases, and 6 bases lay outside the gene matches. CDR3 size: 15 residues.

The chain employs TRBV10-2 and TRBJ2-5; perhaps TRBD2 as D (6 bases). The V and J ends lost 8 bases and 3 bases respectively, with 16 bases between them. This CDR3 is 14 amino acids long. Germline V gene lookup returns CDR1 WSHSY and CDR2 SAAADI. The CDR3 DNA sequence: TGCGCCAGCGCTAGAACTAGCCAAAAAGAGACCCAGTACTTC. Translating gives CASARTSQKETQYF.

V and J are TRBV7-2 and TRBJ2-2, with 9 bases lining up with TRBD2. Looked up from germline, CDR1 is SGHTA and CDR2 is FQGNSA. V dropped 3 bases and J dropped 4; count of bases not matched to a gene: 9. This CDR3 comprises 17 residues. The CDR3 here is CASSFLGGSGSTGELFF. CDR3 DNA sequence: TGTGCCAGCAGCTTCCTAGGGGGTAGCGGGAGCACCGGGGAGCTGTTTTTT.

The rearrangement joins TRBV25-1 to TRBJ1-4; D remains ambiguous. The CDR3 covers 16 residues. Looked up from germline, CDR1 is MGHDK and CDR2 is SYGVNS. Trimming cost V 6 bases and J 5 bases, with 19 bases left between them. Written as DNA, the CDR3 is TGTGCCAGCAGCCCCGTCCGGGCAGCTAAGAATGAAAAACTGTTTTTT. Protein product: CASSPVRAAKNEKLFF.

The chain carries TRBV7-3 and TRBJ1-1; D is ambiguous. CDR1 and CDR2 from the germline V gene are SGHTA and FQGTGA. V lost 8 bases to trimming and J lost 3 bases, with 13 bases between them. The CDR3 covers 13 residues. CDR3: CASAIYRDTEAFF. CDR3 DNA: TGTGCCAGCGCGATTTACCGGGACACTGAAGCTTTCTTT.

The chain carries TRBV6-5 and TRBJ2-1; the D is unclear. With 4 bases removed from V and 2 bases from J, the gap between germline ends came to 12 bases. The CDR3 extends over 15 amino acids. Germline V lookup: CDR1 MNHEY, CDR2 SVGAGI. The CDR3 DNA reads as TGTGCCAGCAGTTCCTCCCCCGGGCCCTACAATGAGCAGTTCTTC. It specifies CASSSSPGPYNEQFF.

The J gene is TRBJ2-1, the V gene TRBV30; D possibly uses TRBD1 or TRBD2 (7 bases each). The ends were cut back, 1 base at V and 5 bases at J, with 30 bases in the middle. The CDR3 has 20 residues. Germline assignment: CDR1 GTSNPN and CDR2 SVGIG (reference sequence). Here the CDR3 reads CAWSAPPGQPGRERDNEQFF. In DNA, the CDR3 is TGTGCCTGGAGTGCCCCTCCGGGACAGCCGGGGCGGGAGCGGGACAATGAGCAGTTCTTC.

V and J are TRBV7-8 and TRBJ2-1; D remains ambiguous. This CDR3 is built from 13 residues. Germline CDR1 reads SGHVS; CDR2 reads FQNEAQ. The V gene lost 3 bases and the J gene lost 6 bases, with 9 bases spanning the gap. CDR3 nucleotides: TGTGCCAGCAGCTTGGACCGCCTCAATGAGCAGTTCTTC. This codes for CASSLDRLNEQFF.

The chain carries TRBV5-4 and TRBJ2-7, with D tentatively TRBD2 (5 bases). Germline V gene data show CDR1 as SGHNT and CDR2 as YYREEE (reference sequence). This CDR3 comprises 13 residues. The ends were cut back, 2 bases at V and 0 bases at J, with 6 bases in the middle. CDR3 region: CASSFGNSYEQYF. CDR3 bases: TGTGCCAGCAGCTTCGGGAACTCCTACGAGCAGTACTTC.

This chain connects TRBV10-3 to TRBJ2-5; 7 bases are a match to TRBD2. Germline loops: CDR1 ENHRY, CDR2 SYGVKD. J gave up 5 bases and V 0 bases, and 9 bases lay outside the gene matches. This CDR3 has 16 amino acids. CDR3 sequence: CAISESNFRGDETQYF. The CDR3, as DNA: TGTGCCATCAGTGAGTCGAATTTTCGGGGGGACGAGACCCAGTACTTC.

The chain employs TRBV7-6 and TRBJ2-5; possible D gene TRBD2, 5 bases. Looked up from germline, CDR1 is SGHVS and CDR2 is FNYEAQ. V was pared by 8 bases and J by 5 bases, with 9 bases between. This CDR3 contains 11 residues. The CDR3 DNA reads as TGTGCCAGCCGGCGCGGGGAGACCCAGTACTTC. Translation gives CASRRGETQYF.

The gene calls are TRBV5-1 and TRBJ2-3, with 9 positions matching TRBD2. V was clipped by 4 bases and J by 3 bases; unmatched bases: 6. Per germline, CDR1 SGHRS and CDR2 YFSETQ. This CDR3 comprises 15 residues. As DNA, the CDR3 is TGCGCCAGCAGCCCCTTAGCGGGAGTGACAGATACGCAGTATTTT. Its translation: CASSPLAGVTDTQYF. The full variable domain, in which reference TRBV5-1 and TRBJ2-3 provide the parts outside the CDR3, is KAGVTQTPRYLIKTRGQQVTLSCSPISGHRSVSWYQQTPGQGLQFLFEYFSETQRNKGNFPGRFSGRQFSNSRSEMNVSTLELGDSALYLCASSPLAGVTDTQYFGPGTRLTVL.

This clone came up a few times. This sample also contains other DNA sequences that code for the same CDR3. The chain has TRBV7-2 and TRBJ1-2; TRBD1 is a possible D gene (6 bases). V dropped 5 bases and J dropped 2 bases, with 9 bases sitting between them. CDR1 SGHTA and CDR2 FQGNSA come from the germline V gene. The CDR3 totals 13 residues. In nucleotides, the CDR3 is TGTGCCAGCAGCCCGGACAGAAACTATGGCTACACCTTC. It codes for CASSPDRNYGYTF.

V gene TRBV18 combines with J gene TRBJ2-7, with 7 nucleotides matching TRBD2. V was clipped by 4 bases and J by 4 bases; unmatched bases: 10. The CDR3 contains 15 residues. In germline, CDR1 is KGHSH, CDR2 LQKENI. The CDR3 DNA reads as TGTGCCAGCTCACAAACCGAGGGAGGGGAATACGAGCAGTACTTC. It translates to CASSQTEGGEYEQYF.